This T cell receptor (beta chain) was sequenced during a study of shared clonotypes between healthy human individuals. Regarding the study as a whole: Unshared clonotypes carried lower generation probabilities than those common to all four donors. Memory subsets had estimated richness that was generally smaller than that of naive subsets. Naive CD4 clonotypes were shared across several donors at roughly 5%.

The sorted-subset replicate PCRs were given about 200 ng DNA, which is 25,000 to 35,000 T cell genomes. Assay used: immunoSEQ multiplex PCR; TCRdb lists only in-frame clones, some missing. Here the sample spans some 2.1 million clones, around 96% being singletons. Concerning this clone itself: What it binds is unknown.

Only CD45RO-negative cells positively selected for CCR7 counted as naive CD8 cells, so terminally differentiated effector memory CD45RA+ cells were excluded. Germline trimming cut 6 bases from V and 5 bases from J; bases unmatched to any gene: 13. Per the germline V gene, CDR1 is MNHNS and CDR2 is SASEGT. CDR3 size: 15 residues. V usage is TRBV6-1 and J usage is TRBJ2-7, with TRBD1 identical over 7 bases. The receptor's source is a man aged 18 to 30 in good health. Sequencing was carried out using naive CD8+ T cells sorted from blood. The CDR3 protein is CASSHLQGLPDEQYF. The DNA of the CDR3 is TGTGCCAGCAGCCATCTACAGGGGTTACCTGACGAGCAGTACTTC.